This T cell receptor beta chain was identified in a study of T-cell memory formation after mild COVID-19. Whole-study results and caveats: Day 15 to 85 contractors were CD4/CD8 balanced; later expanders leaned CD4+.

Comments on this clonotype: Its specificity is unknown.

CDR3 length: 13 amino acids. The ends were cut back, 4 bases at V and 0 bases at J, with 6 bases in the middle. CDR1 and CDR2 from the germline V gene are SGHTA and FQGNSA. TCRdb reprocessed the 5' RACE reads with MiXCR, giving one entry per CDR3 protein. Of 400,000 to 450,000 distinct CDR3 sequences listed, roughly 18% are singletons. This sequence originates from a man aged 18-30 years who had mild COVID-19 (a few samples of this study predate the infection). Cell type and time point are not known. The rearrangement uses TRBV7-2 and TRBJ1-1; D unclear. The sequenced sample consisted of PBMCs or a T cell subset sorted from them (not recorded which). CDR3 loop: CASSSLMNTEAFF. CDR3 nucleotides: TGTGCCAGCAGCTCCTTGATGAACACTGAAGCTTTCTTT.